The 20 T cell receptor beta chains below come from one sample, sequenced in a study of graft-versus-host responses after intestinal transplantation. No antigen has been identified for these receptors. Some clones are missing from TCRdb's copy, which holds only in-frame ones; the method was immunoSEQ multiplex PCR. The sample has approximately 110,000 clones, just over 90% seen once. The sample was unstimulated CD4+ T cells sorted from spleen or lymph node cells, taken before transplant. The source of these receptors is a human donor who was the organ donor for an intestinal transplant.

The chain links TRBV11-2 to TRBJ2-7, with TRBD1 identical over 11 bases. Germline CDR1 is SGHAT and CDR2 is FQNNGV. V lost 5 bases to trimming and J lost 5 bases; unmatched junction nucleotides: 11. The CDR3 is 16 residues long. The CDR3: CASSPPRRTGGDEQYF. Written as DNA, the CDR3 is TGTGCCAGCAGCCCCCCCCGACGGACAGGGGGCGACGAGCAGTACTTC.

This sequence joins TRBV5-4 and TRBJ2-1; no reliable D call. CDR1 and CDR2 from the germline V gene are SGHNT and YYREEE (reference sequence). Trimming shortened V by 0 bases and J by 7 bases, and 14 bases separated the two germline ends. The CDR3 length is 15 residues. In DNA, the CDR3 is TGTGCCAGCAGCTTGGAGTCAAATCCCAATAATGAGCAGTTCTTC. This codes for CASSLESNPNNEQFF.

The chain combines TRBV2 with TRBJ2-3; D ambiguous. Germline V lookup: CDR1 SNHLY, CDR2 FYNNEI. Between the trimmed V and J ends, which lost 6 bases and 2 bases, there was a span of 15 bases. CDR3 length: 15 residues. CDR3 protein: CASRVLTGPTDTQYF. CDR3 nucleotides: TGTGCCAGCAGGGTACTAACCGGGCCCACAGATACGCAGTATTTT.

The rearrangement links TRBV28 to TRBJ2-5; no clear D gene. Germline loops: CDR1 MDHEN, CDR2 SYDVKM. V was trimmed by 5 bases and J by 5 bases, leaving 9 bases between them. There are 12 residues in the CDR3. CDR3 sequence reads: CASSAQVETQYF. CDR3 coding DNA: TGTGCCAGCAGTGCGCAAGTGGAGACCCAGTACTTC. The complete variable domain, with remaining parts taken from reference TRBV28 and TRBJ2-5, reads DVKVTQSSRYLVKRTGEKVFLECVQDMDHENMFWYRQDPGLGLRLIYFSYDVKMKEKGDIPEGYSVSREKKERFSLILESASTNQTSMYLCASSAQVETQYFGPGTRLLVL.

The rearrangement links TRBV19 to TRBJ2-1; TRBD2 aligns across 10 bases. The trim removed 5 bases at V and 6 bases at J, leaving 10 bases unmatched. CDR1 LNHDA and CDR2 SQIVND come from the germline V gene (reference sequence). CDR3 length: 16 residues. Here the CDR3 DNA reads TGTGCCAGTAGTCAAAGCGGGAGGGCAGCCCCCAATGAGCAGTTCTTC. It specifies CASSQSGRAAPNEQFF.

By frequency in the sample, this clone is medium-sized. The genes are TRBV6-1 and TRBJ2-7; D is possibly TRBD1 or TRBD2 (5 bases each). V lost 4 bases to trimming and J lost 2 bases, with 9 bases between them. The CDR3 has 13 residues. The germline V gene has CDR1 MNHNS and CDR2 SASEGT. CDR3 protein: CASSAGTPYEQYF. For the CDR3, the DNA is TGTGCCAGCAGTGCCGGGACGCCCTACGAGCAGTACTTC.

This clone was seen more than once but under ten times. The sample carries other DNA sequences with the same CDR3. The rearrangement joins TRBV20-1 to TRBJ2-3; D gene ambiguous. The V and J ends lost 3 bases and 5 bases respectively, with 3 bases between them. Per germline, CDR1 DFQATT and CDR2 SNEGSKA (reference sequence). The CDR3 totals 10 residues. The CDR3 loop is CSASGDTQYF. CDR3 DNA sequence: TGCAGTGCTAGCGGAGATACGCAGTATTTT.

This chain uses TRBV25-1 with TRBJ1-1, with D uncertain. V shed 1 base and J shed 1 base, with 7 bases lying between them. Germline assignment: CDR1 MGHDK and CDR2 SYGVNS. The CDR3 is 14 residues long. This CDR3 is CASSELGGNTEAFF. The DNA of the CDR3 is TGTGCCAGCAGTGAATTAGGTGGGAACACTGAAGCTTTCTTT.

The table lists this clone with a count of one. The chain combines TRBV15 with TRBJ2-6, with TRBD1 matching 8 bases. Losses at the gene ends were 4 bases for V and 0 bases for J; bases not matched to a gene: 5. The CDR3 covers 17 residues. The V gene's germline CDR1 is LNHNV and CDR2 YYDKDF (reference sequence). For the CDR3, the DNA is TGTGCCACCAGCAAGGGACAGGTCTCCTCTGGGGCCAACGTCCTGACTTTC. This translates into CATSKGQVSSGANVLTF.

This rearrangement joins TRBV6-5 to TRBJ1-2, with D perhaps matching TRBD1 (5 bases). Trimming stripped 3 bases from V and 4 bases from J, with 15 bases between. The CDR3 sequence is 15 residues long. Germline CDR1 MNHEY, CDR2 SVGAGI. This CDR3 is CASSYNPGAPYGYTF. The CDR3 DNA is TGTGCCAGCAGTTATAACCCCGGGGCACCCTATGGCTACACCTTC.

The gene calls are TRBV28 and TRBJ2-4, with D perhaps given as TRBD1 or TRBD2 (5 bases each). The CDR3 is 15 residues long. V lost 1 base, J lost 1 base, and 8 bases lay in between. The germline CDR1 and CDR2 sequences are MDHEN and SYDVKM. CDR3 nucleotide sequence: TGTGCCAGCAGTTTATTCGGGGCCGCCAAAAACATTCAGTACTTC. Translating it yields CASSLFGAAKNIQYF.

This rearrangement joins TRBV19 to TRBJ2-1; 10 nucleotides match TRBD2. With 4 bases clipped from V and 1 base from J, the junction kept 13 bases outside the gene matches. The CDR3 runs to 19 residues. Germline V gene sequence: CDR1 LNHDA, CDR2 SQIVND (reference sequence). CDR3 loop: CASSTGSPSGRRSYNEQFF. The CDR3 nucleotides are TGTGCCAGTAGTACAGGGAGCCCTAGCGGGAGACGGTCCTACAATGAGCAGTTCTTC.

The chain combines TRBV7-2 with TRBJ2-7; tentatively, D is TRBD2 (6 bases). V was trimmed by 4 bases and J by 4 bases, leaving 14 bases between them. Per the germline V gene, CDR1 is SGHTA and CDR2 is FQGNSA. The CDR3 contains 14 residues. CDR3 bases: TGTGCCAGCAGCTCGGGACTGATTTCATACGAGCAGTACTTC. Protein sequence: CASSSGLISYEQYF.

V gene TRBV7-9 combines with J gene TRBJ1-1; 8 nucleotides agree with TRBD1. The CDR3 runs to 16 residues. The trim removed 0 bases at V and 3 bases at J, leaving 6 bases unmatched. Germline CDR1 SEHNR, CDR2 FQNEAQ (reference sequence). CDR3 sequence: CASSLAQGALHTEAFF. In DNA form, the CDR3 reads TGTGCCAGCAGCTTAGCGCAGGGGGCGCTTCACACTGAAGCTTTCTTT.

The gene calls are TRBV5-1 and TRBJ1-4; 7 nucleotides agree with TRBD1. V lost 0 bases to trimming and J lost 4 bases; unmatched junction nucleotides: 3. Germline V gene data show CDR1 as SGHRS and CDR2 as YFSETQ. This CDR3 region has 15 residues. The CDR3 nucleotides are TGCGCCAGCAGCTTGGCGGGACAGCTTAATGAAAAACTGTTTTTT. Its translation is CASSLAGQLNEKLFF. Full variable domain (outside the CDR3, taken from reference TRBV5-1 and TRBJ1-4): KAGVTQTPRYLIKTRGQQVTLSCSPISGHRSVSWYQQTPGQGLQFLFEYFSETQRNKGNFPGRFSGRQFSNSRSEMNVSTLELGDSALYLCASSLAGQLNEKLFFGSGTQLSVL.

V usage is TRBV5-1 and J usage is TRBJ2-1; 8 nucleotides align to TRBD2. Germline CDR1 and CDR2: SGHRS and YFSETQ. Trimming took 0 bases from V and 7 from J; bases not matched to a gene: 12. The CDR3 runs to 17 residues. The CDR3 region is CASSLGARGLAVNEQFF. DNA of the CDR3: TGCGCCAGCAGCTTGGGGGCCCGAGGACTAGCAGTGAATGAGCAGTTCTTC.

This clone occurred a few times. This chain links TRBV11-3 with TRBJ2-4; D gene ambiguous. The CDR3 loop spans 13 amino acids. In germline, CDR1 is SGHNT, CDR2 YENEEA. V lost 1 base and J lost 5, with 6 bases in between. The CDR3 is CASSLGQENIQYF. As DNA, the CDR3 is TGTGCCAGCAGCTTAGGGCAGGAAAACATTCAGTACTTC.

The genes are TRBV6-5 and TRBJ1-2, with D perhaps TRBD1 (5 bases). The V gene lost 8 bases and the J gene lost 7 bases, with 11 bases spanning the gap. This CDR3 is built from 11 residues. Germline V gene sequence: CDR1 MNHEY, CDR2 SVGAGI. CDR3 DNA: TGTGCCAGCTCATCCGGGGGTGGCTACACCTTC. This gives the protein CASSSGGGYTF.

The rearrangement links TRBV7-7 to TRBJ2-5; D not resolved. The germline gives CDR1 SSHAT, CDR2 FNYEAQ (reference sequence). V lost 5 bases, J lost 5 bases, and 12 bases lay in between. The length of the CDR3 is 13 residues. CDR3 coding DNA: TGTGCCAGCAGCCGACAAAGGCGGGAGACCCAGTACTTC. Its protein product is CASSRQRRETQYF.

The gene calls are TRBV9 and TRBJ2-2; no reliable D call. V was clipped by 0 bases and J by 7 bases, with 7 bases between them. This CDR3 is built from 13 residues. Germline V gives CDR1 SGDLS, CDR2 YYNGEE. CDR3 sequence reads: CASSVGTDGELFF. In nucleotides, the CDR3 is TGTGCCAGCAGCGTAGGAACAGACGGGGAGCTGTTTTTT.